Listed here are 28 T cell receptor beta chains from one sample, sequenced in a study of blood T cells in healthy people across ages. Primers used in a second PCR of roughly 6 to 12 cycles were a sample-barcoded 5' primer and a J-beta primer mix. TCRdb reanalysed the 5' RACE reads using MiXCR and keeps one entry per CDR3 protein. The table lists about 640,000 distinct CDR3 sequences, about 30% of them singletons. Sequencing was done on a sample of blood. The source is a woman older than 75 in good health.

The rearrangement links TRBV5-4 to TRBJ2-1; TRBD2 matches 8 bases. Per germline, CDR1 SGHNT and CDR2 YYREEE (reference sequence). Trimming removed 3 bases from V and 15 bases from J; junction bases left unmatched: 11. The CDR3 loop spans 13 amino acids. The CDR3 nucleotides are TGTGCCAGCAGCTCACTCCGGGGGGGCCCAACGTTCTTC. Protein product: CASSSLRGGPTFF.

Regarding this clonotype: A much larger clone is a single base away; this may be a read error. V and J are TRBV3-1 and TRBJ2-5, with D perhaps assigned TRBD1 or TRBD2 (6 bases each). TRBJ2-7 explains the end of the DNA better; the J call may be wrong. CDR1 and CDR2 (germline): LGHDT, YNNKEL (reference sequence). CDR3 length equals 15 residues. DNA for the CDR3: TGTGCCGGCAGCCAAGCGCTGGCCAGGGGAGGCGAGCAGTACTTC. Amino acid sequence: CAGSQALARGGEQYF.

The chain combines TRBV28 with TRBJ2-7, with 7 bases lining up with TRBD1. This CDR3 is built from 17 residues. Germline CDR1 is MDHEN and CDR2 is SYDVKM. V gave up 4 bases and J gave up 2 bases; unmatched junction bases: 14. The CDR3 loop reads CASSSGTAPRPTYEQYF. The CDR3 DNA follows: TGTGCCAGCAGTTCCGGGACAGCTCCAAGACCTACCTACGAGCAGTACTTC.

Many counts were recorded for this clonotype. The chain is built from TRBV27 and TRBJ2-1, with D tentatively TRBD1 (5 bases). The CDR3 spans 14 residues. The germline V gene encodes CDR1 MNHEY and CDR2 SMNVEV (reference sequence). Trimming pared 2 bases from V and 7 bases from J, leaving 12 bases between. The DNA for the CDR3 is TGTGCCAGCAGTTTACAGGGTGGGGTGAATGAGCAGTTCTTC. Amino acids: CASSLQGGVNEQFF.

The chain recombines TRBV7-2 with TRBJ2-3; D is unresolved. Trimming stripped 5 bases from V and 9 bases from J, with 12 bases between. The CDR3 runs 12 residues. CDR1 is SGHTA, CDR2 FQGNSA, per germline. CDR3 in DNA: TGTGCCAGCAGCCCTGTTATCGAAACGCAGTATTTT. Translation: CASSPVIETQYF.

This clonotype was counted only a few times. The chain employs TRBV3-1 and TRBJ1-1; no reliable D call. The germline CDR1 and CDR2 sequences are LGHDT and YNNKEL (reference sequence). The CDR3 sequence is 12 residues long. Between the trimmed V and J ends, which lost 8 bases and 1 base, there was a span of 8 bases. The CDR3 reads CASAAANTEAFF. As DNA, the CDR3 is TGTGCCAGCGCGGCCGCGAACACTGAAGCTTTCTTT.

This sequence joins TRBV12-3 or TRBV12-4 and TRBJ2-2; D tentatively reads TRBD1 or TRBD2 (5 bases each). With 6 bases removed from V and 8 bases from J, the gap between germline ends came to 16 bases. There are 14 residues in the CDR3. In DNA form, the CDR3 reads TGTGCCAGCAGCGAGGGGTTCGTTGGGGGGGAGCTGTTTTTT. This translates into CASSEGFVGGELFF.

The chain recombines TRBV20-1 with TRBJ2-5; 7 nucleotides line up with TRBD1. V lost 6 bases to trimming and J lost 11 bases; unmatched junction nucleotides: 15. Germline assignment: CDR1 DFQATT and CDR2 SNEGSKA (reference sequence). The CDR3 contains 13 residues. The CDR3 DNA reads TGCAGTGCCCCGGGACAGCCTCACAATGAGCAGTACTTC. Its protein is CSAPGQPHNEQYF.

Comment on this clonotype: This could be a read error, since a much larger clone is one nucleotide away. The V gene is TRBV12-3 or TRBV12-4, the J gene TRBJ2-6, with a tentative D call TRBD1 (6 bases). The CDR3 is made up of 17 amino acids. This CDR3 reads CASSRTGTYSGANVRTF. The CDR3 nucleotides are TGTGCCAGCAGTCGAACCGGGACATACTCTGGGGCCAACGTCCGGACTTTC.

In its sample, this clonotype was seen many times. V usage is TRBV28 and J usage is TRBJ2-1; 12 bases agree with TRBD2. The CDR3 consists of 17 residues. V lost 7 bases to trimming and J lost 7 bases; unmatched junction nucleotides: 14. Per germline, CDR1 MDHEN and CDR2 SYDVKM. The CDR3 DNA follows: TGTGCCAGCATAGGCAGGACTAGCGGGGAATCGTCGAATGAGCAGTTCTTC. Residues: CASIGRTSGESSNEQFF.

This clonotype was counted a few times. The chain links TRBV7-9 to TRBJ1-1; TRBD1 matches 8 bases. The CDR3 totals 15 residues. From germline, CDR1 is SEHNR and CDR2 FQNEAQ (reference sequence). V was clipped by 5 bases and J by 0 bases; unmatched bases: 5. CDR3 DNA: TGTGCCAGCAGCGGACAGGGCAGGATGAACACTGAAGCTTTCTTT. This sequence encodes CASSGQGRMNTEAFF.

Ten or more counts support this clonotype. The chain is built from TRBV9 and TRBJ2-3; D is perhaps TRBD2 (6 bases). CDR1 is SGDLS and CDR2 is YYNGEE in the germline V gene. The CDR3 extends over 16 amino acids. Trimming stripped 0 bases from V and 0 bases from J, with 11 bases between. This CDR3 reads CASSVGRGTSTDTQYF. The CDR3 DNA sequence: TGTGCCAGCAGCGTAGGGCGCGGGACGAGCACAGATACGCAGTATTTT. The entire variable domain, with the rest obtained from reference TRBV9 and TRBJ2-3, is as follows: DSGVTQTPKHLITATGQRVTLRCSPRSGDLSVYWYQQSLDQGLQFLIQYYNGEERAKGNILERFSAQQFPDLHSELNLSSLELGDSALYFCASSVGRGTSTDTQYFGPGTRLTVL.

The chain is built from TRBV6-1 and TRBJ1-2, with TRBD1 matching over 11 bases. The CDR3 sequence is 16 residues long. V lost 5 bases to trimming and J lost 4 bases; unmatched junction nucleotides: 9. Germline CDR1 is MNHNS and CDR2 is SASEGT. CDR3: CASSKGTGGKGYGYTF. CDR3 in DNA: TGTGCCAGCAGTAAGGGGACAGGGGGAAAAGGCTATGGCTACACCTTC.

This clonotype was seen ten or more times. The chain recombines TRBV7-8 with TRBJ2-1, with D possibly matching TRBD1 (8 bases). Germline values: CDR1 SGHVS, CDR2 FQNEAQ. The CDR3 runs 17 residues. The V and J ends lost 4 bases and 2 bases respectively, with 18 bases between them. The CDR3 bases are TGTGCCAGCAGCTCTACCAACAGGGGGGGAACCTACAATGAGCAGTTCTTC. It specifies CASSSTNRGGTYNEQFF.

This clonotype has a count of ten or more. The CDR3, as DNA: TGTGCCAGCAGCCCTAGCCGTCGGGCAGATACGCAGTATTTT. Translating gives CASSPSRRADTQYF. The V and J genes are TRBV7-6 and TRBJ2-3; TRBD2 might be the D (5 bases). This CDR3 has 14 residues. With 5 bases removed from V and 4 bases from J, the gap between germline ends came to 13 bases. Germline V CDR1 and CDR2: SGHVS, FNYEAQ. The variable domain in full, with the rest retrieved from reference TRBV7-6 and TRBJ2-3, is GAGVSQSPRYKVTKRGQDVALRCDPISGHVSLYWYRQALGQGPEFLTYFNYEAQQDKSGLPNDRFSAERPEGSISTLTIQRTEQRDSAMYRCASSPSRRADTQYFGPGTRLTVL.

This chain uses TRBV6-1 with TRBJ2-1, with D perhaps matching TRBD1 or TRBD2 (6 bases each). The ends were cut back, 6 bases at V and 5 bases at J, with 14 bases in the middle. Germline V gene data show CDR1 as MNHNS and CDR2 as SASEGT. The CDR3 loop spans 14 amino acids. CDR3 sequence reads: CASRRTGDNNEQFF. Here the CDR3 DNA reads TGTGCCAGCAGAAGGACGGGGGACAACAATGAGCAGTTCTTC.

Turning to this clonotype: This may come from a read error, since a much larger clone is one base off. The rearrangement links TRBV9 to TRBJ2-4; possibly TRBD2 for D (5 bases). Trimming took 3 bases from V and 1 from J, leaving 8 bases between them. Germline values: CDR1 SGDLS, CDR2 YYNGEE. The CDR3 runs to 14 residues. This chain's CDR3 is CASSGPGAKNIQYF. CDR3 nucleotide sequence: TGTGCCAGCAGCGGGCCGGGGGCCAAAAACATTCAGTACTTC.

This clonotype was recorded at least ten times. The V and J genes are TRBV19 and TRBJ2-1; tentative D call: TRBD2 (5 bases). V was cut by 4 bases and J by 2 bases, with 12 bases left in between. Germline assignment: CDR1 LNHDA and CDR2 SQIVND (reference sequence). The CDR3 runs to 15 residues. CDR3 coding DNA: TGTGCCAGTAGTAGGGAACGGCGGGCCTACAATGAGCAGTTCTTC. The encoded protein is CASSRERRAYNEQFF.

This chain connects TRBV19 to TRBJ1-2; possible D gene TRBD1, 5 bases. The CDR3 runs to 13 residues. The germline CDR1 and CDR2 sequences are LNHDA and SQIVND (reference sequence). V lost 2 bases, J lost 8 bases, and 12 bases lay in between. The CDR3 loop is CASSIMVGEGYTF. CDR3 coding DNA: TGTGCCAGTAGTATAATGGTAGGGGAAGGCTACACCTTC.

The CDR3 reads CASSLGRIAYNSPLHF. The CDR3 nucleotides are TGCGCCAGCAGCTTGGGTAGGATCGCCTATAATTCACCCCTCCACTTT. The V call is TRBV5-1, the J call TRBJ1-6; D not resolved. The V gene's germline CDR1 is SGHRS and CDR2 YFSETQ. V was trimmed by 0 bases and J by 2 bases, leaving 9 bases between them. The CDR3 is 16 amino acids.

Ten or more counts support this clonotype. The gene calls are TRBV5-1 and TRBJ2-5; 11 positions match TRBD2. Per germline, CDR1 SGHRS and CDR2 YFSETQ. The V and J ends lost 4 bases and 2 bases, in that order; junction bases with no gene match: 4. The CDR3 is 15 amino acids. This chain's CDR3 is CASSPGLAAQETQYF. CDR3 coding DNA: TGCGCCAGCAGCCCGGGACTAGCGGCTCAAGAGACCCAGTACTTC.

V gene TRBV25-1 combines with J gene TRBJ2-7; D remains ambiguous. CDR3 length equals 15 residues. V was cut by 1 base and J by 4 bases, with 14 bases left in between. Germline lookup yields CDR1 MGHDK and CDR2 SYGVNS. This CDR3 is CASSELVGPRYEQYF. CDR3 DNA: TGTGCCAGCAGTGAATTGGTAGGCCCGAGGTACGAGCAGTACTTC.

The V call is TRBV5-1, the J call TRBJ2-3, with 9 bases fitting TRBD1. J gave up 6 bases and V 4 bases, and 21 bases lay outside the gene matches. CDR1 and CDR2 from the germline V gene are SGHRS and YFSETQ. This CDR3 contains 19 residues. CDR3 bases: TGCGCCAGCAGCCTCGGGACAGGGCCGATGTTCCAGCGGTCGGATACGCAGTATTTT. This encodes CASSLGTGPMFQRSDTQYF. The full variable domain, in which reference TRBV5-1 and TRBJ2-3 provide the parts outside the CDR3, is KAGVTQTPRYLIKTRGQQVTLSCSPISGHRSVSWYQQTPGQGLQFLFEYFSETQRNKGNFPGRFSGRQFSNSRSEMNVSTLELGDSALYLCASSLGTGPMFQRSDTQYFGPGTRLTVL.

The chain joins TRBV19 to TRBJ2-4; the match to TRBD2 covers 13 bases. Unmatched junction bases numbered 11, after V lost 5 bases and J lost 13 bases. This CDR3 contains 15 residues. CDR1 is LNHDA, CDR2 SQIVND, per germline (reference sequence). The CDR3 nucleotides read TGTGCCAGTAGTTCTGGACTAGCGGGGGTTATCCAGCAGTACTTC. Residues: CASSSGLAGVIQQYF.

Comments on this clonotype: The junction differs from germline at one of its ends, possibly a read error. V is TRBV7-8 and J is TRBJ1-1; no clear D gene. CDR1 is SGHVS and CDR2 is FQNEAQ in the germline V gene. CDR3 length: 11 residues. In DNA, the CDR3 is TGTGCCTGCAGCTTAGAGGCTGAAGCTTTCTTT. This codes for CACSLEAEAFF.

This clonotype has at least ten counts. The CDR3 sequence: CASSSRQGATNIQYF. The CDR3 region has the DNA TGCGCCAGCAGCTCCAGACAGGGTGCTACAAACATTCAGTACTTC. The chain recombines TRBV5-1 with TRBJ2-4, with 7 positions matching TRBD1. V shed 3 bases and J 6 bases; nucleotides not matched to a gene: 9. CDR1 and CDR2 (germline): SGHRS, YFSETQ. The CDR3 spans 15 residues. Full variable domain (rest looked up from reference TRBV5-1 and TRBJ2-4): KAGVTQTPRYLIKTRGQQVTLSCSPISGHRSVSWYQQTPGQGLQFLFEYFSETQRNKGNFPGRFSGRQFSNSRSEMNVSTLELGDSALYLCASSSRQGATNIQYFGAGTRLSVL.

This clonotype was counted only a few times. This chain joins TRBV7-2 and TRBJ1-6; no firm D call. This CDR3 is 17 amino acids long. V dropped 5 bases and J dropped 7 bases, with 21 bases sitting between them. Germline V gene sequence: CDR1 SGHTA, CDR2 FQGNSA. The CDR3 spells CASSPSIAGRGNSPLHF. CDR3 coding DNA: TGTGCCAGCAGCCCTAGTATTGCTGGCAGAGGGAATTCACCCCTCCACTTT.

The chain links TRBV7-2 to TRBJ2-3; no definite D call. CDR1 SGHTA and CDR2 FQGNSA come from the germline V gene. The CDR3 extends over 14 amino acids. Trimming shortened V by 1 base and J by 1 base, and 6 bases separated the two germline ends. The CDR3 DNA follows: TGTGCCAGCAGCTTAGATATTGGCACAGATACGCAGTATTTT. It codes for CASSLDIGTDTQYF.